The 26 T cell receptor beta chains below were found in one sample sequenced in a study of OX40 agonist ivuxolimab in advanced cancers. TCRdb's copy holds only in-frame clones and misses some; the assay was immunoSEQ multiplex PCR. The sample yields under 30,000 clones, around 84% seen once. The starting material was CD4+ or CD8+ T cells sorted from blood, obtained in a trial of the OX40 agonist ivuxolimab. The receptor set was obtained from an adult with an advanced solid tumor such as melanoma, head and neck, liver or kidney cancer.

The CDR3 bases are TGTGCCAGCAGCTTGGATGGCACTACTAACTATGGCTACACCTTC. Translating it yields CASSLDGTTNYGYTF. The chain employs TRBV4-2 and TRBJ1-2; D remains ambiguous. Germline-derived CDR1 and CDR2 are LGHNA and YNFKEQ. CDR3 length: 15 amino acids. V was shortened by 5 bases and J by 0 bases, with 13 bases between the two germline ends.

The rearrangement joins TRBV27 to TRBJ1-1, with 7 bases matching TRBD1. The CDR3 is 16 amino acids. The trim removed 2 bases at V and 2 bases at J, leaving 8 bases unmatched. Germline values: CDR1 MNHEY, CDR2 SMNVEV (reference sequence). The CDR3 nucleotides are TGTGCCAGCAGTTTACTCGACAGGGAAGGAAACACTGAAGCTTTCTTT. Translation gives CASSLLDREGNTEAFF.

V and J are TRBV4-3 and TRBJ1-2, with D hard to call. Germline V gene lookup returns CDR1 LGHNA and CDR2 YSLEER. CDR3 size: 12 residues. V gave up 3 bases and J gave up 8 bases, with 10 bases separating them. The CDR3 spells CASSQGRRGYTF. CDR3 coding DNA: TGCGCCAGCAGCCAGGGGAGGAGGGGCTACACCTTC.

This chain links TRBV6-1 with TRBJ2-5; 8 positions match TRBD2. Unmatched junction bases numbered 4, after V lost 6 bases and J lost 1 base. CDR1 is MNHNS, CDR2 SASEGT, per germline. The CDR3 runs to 14 residues. The CDR3 DNA reads as TGTGCCAGCAGCGGCGGGGGGTTCCAAGAGACCCAGTACTTC. Encoded protein: CASSGGGFQETQYF.

On this clone itself: The sample has other DNA sequences that encode this CDR3 too. This chain links TRBV6-5 with TRBJ1-1, with TRBD1 as a possible D gene (5 bases). This CDR3 comprises 13 residues. Germline V gene data show CDR1 as MNHEY and CDR2 as SVGAGI. With 0 bases removed from V and 4 bases from J, the gap between germline ends came to 6 bases. The CDR3 region is CASSYSGVTEAFF. As DNA, the CDR3 is TGTGCCAGCAGTTACTCAGGGGTCACTGAAGCTTTCTTT.

The CDR3 is CASGFSYEQYF. CDR3 bases: TGTGCCAGCGGATTCTCCTACGAGCAGTACTTC. The chain carries TRBV7-9 and TRBJ2-5; no firm D call. The assigned J gene may be wrong: the sequence end matches TRBJ2-7 better. CDR3 length: 11 amino acids. Germline V gives CDR1 SEHNR, CDR2 FQNEAQ (reference sequence).

The genes are TRBV5-6 and TRBJ2-7, with 8 bases matching TRBD2. The CDR3 is made up of 18 amino acids. Per germline, CDR1 SGHDT and CDR2 YYEEEE. After removal of 3 bases from V and 3 bases from J, the junction contained 17 bases not matched to a gene. The CDR3 spells CASSWGKAGLAGFYEQYF. DNA of the CDR3: TGTGCCAGCAGCTGGGGAAAAGCGGGGCTAGCGGGCTTCTACGAGCAGTACTTC.

This clone was observed a handful of times. This chain joins TRBV14 and TRBJ2-5, with D unclear. CDR1 and CDR2 from the germline V gene are SGHDN and FVKESK. The CDR3 is 15 amino acids. Trimming shortened V by 0 bases and J by 3 bases, and 11 bases separated the two germline ends. In DNA, the CDR3 is TGTGCCAGCAGCCAAGATCTGGTGGGGAAAGAGACCCAGTACTTC. Translation gives CASSQDLVGKETQYF.

The CDR3 nucleotides read TGTGCCTCCTTGGGGAGTGGGGCAGGTGGATATGGCTACACCTTC. Translating gives CASLGSGAGGYGYTF. The chain links TRBV27 to TRBJ1-2, with D tentatively TRBD1 (5 bases). The CDR3 runs to 15 residues. Trimming removed 11 bases from V and 5 bases from J, with 24 bases in between. Germline V gene sequence: CDR1 MNHEY, CDR2 SMNVEV (reference sequence).

This clone was observed once. This chain joins TRBV5-6 and TRBJ1-1; D perhaps matches TRBD1 (5 bases). Deletions cut 2 bases from V and 7 bases from J, with 9 bases between. CDR3 length equals 12 residues. In germline, CDR1 is SGHDT, CDR2 YYEEEE. CDR3 in amino acids: CASSLGVSEAFF. The CDR3 DNA is TGTGCCAGCAGCTTAGGGGTAAGTGAAGCTTTCTTT. Full variable domain (outside the CDR3, taken from reference TRBV5-6 and TRBJ1-1): DAGVTQSPTHLIKTRGQQVTLRCSPKSGHDTVSWYQQALGQGPQFIFQYYEEEERQRGNFPDRFSGHQFPNYSSELNVNALLLGDSALYLCASSLGVSEAFFGQGTRLTVV.

This chain joins TRBV4-3 and TRBJ1-1; D ambiguous. V was trimmed by 3 bases and J by 4 bases, leaving 9 bases between them. Germline V CDR1 and CDR2: LGHNA, YSLEER. The CDR3 runs to 13 residues. The CDR3 sequence is CASSQGGSTEAFF. Here the CDR3 DNA reads TGCGCCAGCAGCCAGGGAGGGTCCACTGAAGCTTTCTTT.

The chain combines TRBV7-9 with TRBJ1-2; D remains unclear. In germline, CDR1 is SEHNR, CDR2 FQNEAQ (reference sequence). The CDR3 sequence is 11 residues long. The ends were cut back, 5 bases at V and 6 bases at J, with 7 bases in the middle. This CDR3 reads CASSDPHGYTF. The CDR3 DNA sequence: TGTGCCAGCAGCGACCCGCATGGCTACACCTTC.

The V gene is TRBV15, the J gene TRBJ1-1; D gene uncertain. The CDR3 is 13 residues long. Germline lookup yields CDR1 LNHNV and CDR2 YYDKDF (reference sequence). The V end was cut by 4 bases, the J end by 0 bases, with 6 bases between. The CDR3 DNA is TGTGCCACCAGCACGGATCTGAACACTGAAGCTTTCTTT. Amino acid sequence: CATSTDLNTEAFF.

V gene TRBV4-3 combines with J gene TRBJ1-1; 10 bases align to TRBD1. V trimming: 1 base; J trimming: 10 bases; junction bases outside the gene matches: 6. Germline values: CDR1 LGHNA, CDR2 YSLEER. This CDR3 spans 14 amino acids. Here the CDR3 reads CASSQGEGDRGAFF. The CDR3 bases are TGCGCCAGCAGCCAAGGGGAAGGGGACAGGGGAGCTTTCTTT.

This sequence joins TRBV27 and TRBJ1-2; D call uncertain. Germline CDR1 MNHEY, CDR2 SMNVEV (reference sequence). The V end lost 2 bases, the J end lost 8 bases, and 12 bases lay between the germline ends. The CDR3 runs to 13 residues. The CDR3 bases are TGTGCCAGCAGTTTACGGTCTAGTAGGGGCTACACCTTC. This translates into CASSLRSSRGYTF.

A few counts support this clone. The V call is TRBV5-1, the J call TRBJ1-2; the D gene is possibly TRBD1 (6 bases). This CDR3 has 13 residues. Germline CDR1 reads SGHRS; CDR2 reads YFSETQ. V was trimmed by 2 bases and J by 6 bases, leaving 11 bases between them. The CDR3 DNA follows: TGCGCCAGCAGCTTACAGGGCTGGCATGGCTACACCTTC. The encoded protein is CASSLQGWHGYTF.

CDR3 DNA: TGTGCCAGCAGCTCACGGGGGTATAATTCACCCCTCCACTTT. Translation: CASSSRGYNSPLHF. The chain recombines TRBV7-6 with TRBJ1-6; perhaps TRBD1 as D (5 bases). Trimming left V 4 bases short and J 4 bases short, with 8 bases between. The CDR3 length is 14 residues. Germline values: CDR1 SGHVS, CDR2 FNYEAQ.

In its sample, this clone was seen a few times. The chain recombines TRBV29-1 with TRBJ1-2; D not certain. CDR1 and CDR2 from the germline V gene are SQVTM and ANQGSEA. Trimming took 6 bases from V and 3 from J, leaving 17 bases between them. This CDR3 is built from 14 residues. This CDR3 is CSVPGQARDYGYTF. Here the CDR3 DNA reads TGCAGCGTACCCGGGCAGGCTCGCGACTATGGCTACACCTTC.

In this sample, this clone turned up a few times. CDR3 protein: CASSSGPYEQYF. Written as DNA, the CDR3 is TGTGCCAGCAGTTCCGGGCCCTACGAGCAGTACTTC. J is TRBJ2-7 and V is TRBV5-4; D call uncertain. The CDR3 consists of 12 residues. V lost 5 bases and J 2 bases, leaving 8 bases between the germline ends. Germline V CDR1 and CDR2: SGHNT, YYREEE (reference sequence). The full variable domain, its missing parts supplied by reference TRBV5-4 and TRBJ2-7, is ETGVTQSPTHLIKTRGQQVTLRCSSQSGHNTVSWYQQALGQGPQFIFQYYREEENGRGNFPPRFSGLQFPNYSSELNVNALELDDSALYLCASSSGPYEQYFGPGTRLTVT.

The chain couples TRBV5-6 to TRBJ1-5; D not certain. Trimming removed 3 bases from V and 3 bases from J, with 7 bases in between. The CDR3 consists of 13 residues. Per germline, CDR1 SGHDT and CDR2 YYEEEE. The chain's CDR3 is CASSSGPNQPQHF. In nucleotides, the CDR3 is TGTGCCAGCAGCTCCGGCCCCAATCAGCCCCAGCATTTT.

The chain couples TRBV10-3 to TRBJ2-1; tentatively, D is TRBD2 (5 bases). CDR1 and CDR2 (germline): ENHRY, SYGVKD. The CDR3 extends over 13 amino acids. Trimming left V 5 bases short and J 4 bases short, with 9 bases between. In nucleotides, the CDR3 is TGTGCCATCAGTACGGGGATTTACAATGAGCAGTTCTTC. This sequence encodes CAISTGIYNEQFF.

CDR3 sequence (DNA): TGTGCCAGCAGTTGGACAGAGACCAATCAGCCCCAGCATTTT. Translation: CASSWTETNQPQHF. V usage is TRBV6-5 and J usage is TRBJ1-5; weak D call: TRBD1 (6 bases). Looked up from germline, CDR1 is MNHEY and CDR2 is SVGAGI. The germline V and J ends were trimmed by 4 bases and 3 bases, with 10 bases remaining between them. There are 14 residues in the CDR3.

This chain links TRBV7-3 with TRBJ2-3, with 9 bases fitting TRBD2. The CDR3 is 16 residues long. Trimming removed 5 bases from V and 4 bases from J; junction bases left unmatched: 10. Per germline, CDR1 SGHTA and CDR2 FQGTGA. This CDR3 is CASSVTGLAAADTQYF. The CDR3, as DNA: TGTGCCAGCAGCGTGACGGGACTAGCTGCCGCAGATACGCAGTATTTT.

The J gene is TRBJ1-6, the V gene TRBV28; D is uncertain. V shed 3 bases and J shed 11 bases, with 5 bases lying between them. The CDR3 runs to 11 residues. Germline CDR1 and CDR2: MDHEN and SYDVKM. The CDR3 sequence is CASSLVPPLHF. The CDR3 bases are TGTGCCAGCAGTTTGGTGCCACCCCTCCACTTT. Full variable domain (remainder filled in from reference TRBV28 and TRBJ1-6): DVKVTQSSRYLVKRTGEKVFLECVQDMDHENMFWYRQDPGLGLRLIYFSYDVKMKEKGDIPEGYSVSREKKERFSLILESASTNQTSMYLCASSLVPPLHFGNGTRLTVT.

This chain connects TRBV7-6 to TRBJ2-5; TRBD2 matches 10 bases. The junction had 12 bases not matched to a gene; V was cut back by 5 bases and J by 3 bases. The germline V gene encodes CDR1 SGHVS and CDR2 FNYEAQ. The CDR3 consists of 17 residues. In DNA form, the CDR3 reads TGTGCCAGCAGCCCGGGCCCCGCCGGGACTAGCGAAGAGACCCAGTACTTC. Translation gives CASSPGPAGTSEETQYF.

The chain has TRBV5-1 and TRBJ2-3, with D hard to call. Between the trimmed V and J ends, which lost 6 bases and 0 bases, there was a span of 8 bases. The length of the CDR3 is 13 residues. CDR1 is SGHRS, CDR2 YFSETQ, per germline. As DNA, the CDR3 is TGCGCCAGCATTGGTGCTAGCACAGATACGCAGTATTTT. This translates into CASIGASTDTQYF.